This TCR beta chain was captured in a study of blood T cell repertoires in COVID-19. At the level of the study: The samples span acute and convalescent COVID-19 from the United States, Italy and Spain. T cells, B-cell-depleted T cells, or PBMCs supplied cDNA or gDNA.

Methods used by the authors: Researchers report that nucleated cell counts were estimated from reference gene primer amplification. Generated by immunoSEQ multiplex PCR, the TCRdb table keeps only in-frame clones and is missing some. The DNA was the basis for D and trimming; V, J and clone size are from that table. The sample shows 300,000 to 450,000 clones, around 87% of them seen only once. This clone was recorded once. Sequencing was done on a sample of peripheral blood. This receptor was obtained from a woman aged 60-75 years with COVID-19, enrolled during active disease.

Here the CDR3 DNA reads TGTGCCAGCAGCCTGCCCACTAGCGGAGGGGATACGCAGTATTTT. This encodes CASSLPTSGGDTQYF. The chain has TRBV13 and TRBJ2-3; TRBD2 matches at 8 bases. Trimming removed 5 bases from V and 6 bases from J; junction bases left unmatched: 10. The length of the CDR3 is 15 residues. Germline CDR1 is PRHDT and CDR2 is FYEKMQ (reference sequence).